The rows below give T cell receptor beta chains drawn from one sample of a study of Epstein–Barr virus B cells in breast cancer. Their specific antigens are unknown. TCRdb reprocessed the 5' RACE reads via MiXCR and lists one record per CDR3 protein. The profile shows some 710 distinct CDR3 sequences, about 40% of them singletons. Sequenced input: tumor-infiltrating lymphocytes expanded in culture. The receptors come from a woman aged 35 to 49 with triple-negative breast cancer. Each CDR3 is given with its conserved first and last residue. Each record gives: clone size, V gene, CDR3 protein. Some rows mark clone size as missing; the rest say once, few, many or name a class of expanded clone.

. TRBV9 CASSVATGLQYTQYF
. TRBV12-3/TRBV12-4 CASNPGDLMNTEAFF
. TRBV30 CAWSSPRIGYTF
. TRBV28 CASSFWLAGFYEQYF
few TRBV20-1 CSARDLAGSSYNEQFF
. TRBV9 CASSVGPQGDLEQYF
. TRBV18 CASSPRLSGAGRMNTEAFF
. TRBV6-5 CASSYGTALGTDAFF
few TRBV9 CASSLRDNEQFF
. TRBV11-2 CASSRDRGRTEAFF
. TRBV12-3/TRBV12-4 CASRKRGSGTDTQYF
. TRBV20-1 CSARLPGTSGETQYF
. TRBV7-2 CASSLDQGAGGYTF
. TRBV6-1 CASSEVPGAGGDEQFF
. TRBV5-1 CASRRGGRTNEKLFF
few TRBV19 CASSIVTGGTTEAFF
. TRBV20-1 CSASGGPEEGYTF
. TRBV19 CASSPPLSNRVDEQYF
. TRBV18 CASSPRGDSRNTIYF
. TRBV2 CASSERQGAYGYTF
few TRBV28 CASSSGFHNEQFF
few TRBV27 CASSPGTGGAGGRHEQYF
few TRBV9 CASSVVGSRDEQFF
medium-sized TRBV9 CASSVSGFGEDTQYF
. TRBV20-1 CSATRGQTTNEKLFF
few TRBV5-1 CASSFPPLAGGLGDEQFF
once TRBV11-2 CASSQGPRETQYF
. TRBV4-1 CASSPIGRGLDTEAFF
. TRBV2 CASRGASQGPEAFF
few TRBV7-3 CASSLAPGRGEQFF
. TRBV9 CASSSRQEWFRDEQFF
. TRBV7-9 CASSPRVVAGGFYNEQFF
medium-sized TRBV19 CASSKGLAGRIFNEQFF
large TRBV20-1 CSARPWNSYNEQFF
. TRBV5-8 CASSLGRLTTNEKLFF
few TRBV20-1 CSATGTGGAVGNTIYF
. TRBV13 CASSFRAGGKDEQYF
few TRBV20-1 CSASGTPFEQYF
few TRBV5-6 CASSQGQGGETQYF
. TRBV20-1 CSAREAGGF
. TRBV7-2 CASKRGGSEGYTF
. TRBV27 CASRPGGWDEQFF
few TRBV27 CASSLSIGEQFF
. TRBV6-1 CASTPRWGTFSEQYF
. TRBV20-1 CSAKLYRRGVEETQYF
. TRBV5-1 CASSEGRVSYNEQFF
. TRBV6-5 CASSYNLQGSNTQYF
few TRBV7-9 CASQNSAGSYMNTEAFF
few TRBV4-1 CASSQELVASLNYGYTF
few TRBV27 CASSAKNLVGKSPLHF
. TRBV5-4 CASSLDHRGQGETQYF
few TRBV7-9 CASSLSSERYF